This entry features one T cell receptor (beta chain) sequence. Its antigen is still unknown. V dropped 3 bases and J dropped 3 bases, with 15 bases sitting between them. This CDR3 spans 16 amino acids. CDR1 LNHNV and CDR2 YYDKDF come from the germline V gene (reference sequence). This record comes from a study of T cells in localized non-small cell lung cancer. Findings and limits, study-wide: Peak T cell clonality was found in uninvolved adjacent lung, exceeding tumor. When the top 100 tumor clones were examined, a median around 61 of them also appeared in the adjacent lung, which was paired and uninvolved. A raised T cell density in blood coincided with lengthier overall survival.

Repertoires were generated with immunoSEQ multiplex PCR, while TCRdb's copy carries only in-frame clones and drops some. The sample has tens of thousands of clones, about nine tenths seen once. The chain combines TRBV15 with TRBJ1-5; maybe TRBD1 (5 bases). The source material was peripheral blood, sampled before any cancer treatment. This TCR was sampled from a woman aged 40-69 years with stage I lung adenocarcinoma. The CDR3 sequence is CATSRRVGAFNQPQHF. Written as DNA, the CDR3 is TGTGCCACCAGCAGGCGGGTAGGGGCCTTCAATCAGCCCCAGCATTTT.